This T cell receptor beta chain was sequenced in a study of OX40 agonist ivuxolimab in advanced cancers. Overall study context: Therapy given before enrollment (anti-PD-1, anti-PD-L1 or anti-CTLA-4) was allowed, and around 40% had some.

Clones were read by immunoSEQ multiplex PCR, and TCRdb kept only the in-frame ones, dropping some. Of 9,500 to 14,000 clones detected, 77% appear once; the ten largest clones hold about a sixth. The CDR3 extends over 14 amino acids. Trimming cost V 1 base and J 2 bases, with 9 bases left between them. Per the germline V gene, CDR1 is MNHNS and CDR2 is SASEGT. J is TRBJ2-7 and V is TRBV6-1; tentatively, D is TRBD2 (5 bases). The TCR originated in an adult with an advanced solid tumor such as melanoma, head and neck, liver or kidney cancer. The sample consisted of CD4+ or CD8+ T cells sorted from blood, taken in a trial of the OX40 agonist ivuxolimab. In nucleotides, the CDR3 is TGTGCCAGCAGTGAAGACGGAGGTCCCTACGAGCAGTACTTC. The encoded protein is CASSEDGGPYEQYF.